Listed here are 21 T cell receptor beta chains from one sample, sequenced in a study of T cell repertoires in cytomegalovirus infection. From the reads, TCRdb called clonotypes with MiXCR, one entry per CDR3 protein. Found here are about 530,000 distinct CDR3 sequences, more than 20% of them singletons; the top ten hold about 13%. Sequencing was done on a sample of PBMCs. Receptor source: a human donor in good health (CMV status not recorded). Some clones in this sample may be carry-over from other donors' samples.

This chain connects TRBV7-6 to TRBJ2-3; 7 nucleotides match TRBD2. Germline trimming cut 8 bases from V and 0 bases from J; bases unmatched to any gene: 5. Germline CDR1 is SGHVS and CDR2 is FNYEAQ. This CDR3 has 14 residues. The CDR3 nucleotides are TGTGCCAGCCTAGAACTAGCGAGCACAGATACGCAGTATTTT. Its protein product is CASLELASTDTQYF.

The CDR3 bases are TGTGCCAGCAGCGAAACCCCAGGGGGGGGCTACACCTTC. Translation gives CASSETPGGGYTF. This chain links TRBV7-2 with TRBJ1-2; the match to TRBD1 covers 7 bases. Trimming at V came to 5 bases and at J to 8 bases, leaving 8 bases not matched to a gene. Germline V lookup: CDR1 SGHTA, CDR2 FQGNSA. The CDR3 has 13 amino acids.

This rearrangement joins TRBV6-2 or TRBV6-3 to TRBJ2-1; D gene unclear. CDR3 length equals 14 residues. The germline V and J ends were trimmed by 6 bases and 8 bases, with 17 bases remaining between them. The germline V gene has CDR1 MNHEY and CDR2 SVGEGT. The CDR3 DNA reads as TGTGCCAGCAGCCATGAGCCCTGGATCGATGAGCAGTTCTTC. Residues: CASSHEPWIDEQFF.

This clonotype was counted only a few times. The chain couples TRBV5-1 to TRBJ1-1; D is unclear. The CDR3 consists of 13 residues. Germline CDR1 is SGHRS and CDR2 is YFSETQ. The ends were cut back, 2 bases at V and 3 bases at J, with 8 bases in the middle. DNA for the CDR3: TGCGCCAGCAGCTTCCAGGCAGACACTGAAGCTTTCTTT. It specifies CASSFQADTEAFF.

DNA for the CDR3: TGTGCCAGCAGACCAAAACTCAGCGGGAGGCCGAACACCGGGGAGCTGTTTTTT. Translated: CASRPKLSGRPNTGELFF. V and J are TRBV6-8 and TRBJ2-2, with 9 nucleotides matching TRBD2. This CDR3 contains 18 residues. Germline CDR1 MNHGY, CDR2 SAAAGT. V shed 6 bases, J shed 0 bases, and the junction held 11 bases outside the gene matches.

This chain's CDR3 is CASSLALRDSRPQHF. Written as DNA, the CDR3 is TGTGCCAGCAGCTTAGCCCTCCGGGACAGCAGGCCCCAGCATTTT. The V call is TRBV7-2, the J call TRBJ1-5; 7 bases are a match to TRBD1. J was trimmed by 9 bases and V by 0 bases; bases with no gene match: 8. CDR1 is SGHTA, CDR2 FQGNSA, per germline. The CDR3 has 15 residues.

The V call is TRBV11-2, the J call TRBJ2-7; weak D call: TRBD2 (5 bases). Looked up from germline, CDR1 is SGHAT and CDR2 is FQNNGV. Trimming removed 1 base at V and 3 bases at J, with 7 bases between. The CDR3 has 13 amino acids. The CDR3 DNA reads TGTGCCAGCAGCTTAGGGGAGCGCTACGAGCAGTACGTC. Protein: CASSLGERYEQYV.

The rearrangement joins TRBV5-6 to TRBJ2-3, with D possibly TRBD2 on 6 matching bases. CDR1 is SGHDT, CDR2 YYEEEE, per germline. The CDR3 extends over 15 amino acids. The V gene lost 2 bases and the J gene lost 3 bases, with 13 bases spanning the gap. CDR3: CASSFEGGGTDTQYF. The CDR3 DNA is TGTGCCAGCAGCTTCGAGGGAGGAGGGACAGATACGCAGTATTTT.

J is TRBJ2-1 and V is TRBV10-3; 7 nucleotides align to TRBD2. The CDR3 is made up of 13 amino acids. Germline lookup yields CDR1 ENHRY and CDR2 SYGVKD. J was trimmed by 4 bases and V by 11 bases; bases with no gene match: 8. The chain's CDR3 is CAVRDYDYNEQFF. The DNA for the CDR3 is TGTGCCGTCCGGGACTACGATTACAATGAGCAGTTCTTC.

This clonotype was observed a single time. This chain joins TRBV27 and TRBJ2-4; TRBD1 matches 11 bases. The CDR3 is made up of 14 amino acids. The germline gives CDR1 MNHEY, CDR2 SMNVEV (reference sequence). J gave up 10 bases and V 4 bases, and 6 bases lay outside the gene matches. CDR3 sequence: CASSWRTGGEIQYF. CDR3 bases: TGTGCCAGCAGTTGGCGGACAGGGGGCGAAATTCAGTACTTC.

The chain employs TRBV20-1 and TRBJ2-1, with 9 bases that match TRBD2. The ends lost 1 base at V and 0 bases at J; junction bases unmatched: 4. Germline loops: CDR1 DFQATT, CDR2 SNEGSKA (reference sequence). The CDR3 spans 16 residues. The CDR3, as DNA: TGCAGTGCTAGAGGGCTAGCGGGGCCCTCCTACAATGAGCAGTTCTTC. It translates to CSARGLAGPSYNEQFF.

At least ten counts were recorded for this clonotype. The chain has TRBV7-6 and TRBJ2-3, with 9 bases matching TRBD2. The CDR3 extends over 16 amino acids. J lost 2 bases, V lost 0 bases, and 3 bases had no gene match. CDR1 is SGHVS, CDR2 FNYEAQ, per germline. CDR3 residues: CASSLAASGNTDTQYF. The CDR3 DNA follows: TGTGCCAGCAGCTTAGCGGCTAGCGGGAACACAGATACGCAGTATTTT.

The chain combines TRBV11-3 with TRBJ2-1, with D possibly matching TRBD2 (5 bases). Per the germline V gene, CDR1 is SGHNT and CDR2 is YENEEA. Trimming shortened V by 4 bases and J by 9 bases, and 13 bases separated the two germline ends. The CDR3 length is 13 residues. CDR3 residues: CASSSFTSFEQFF. In DNA form, the CDR3 reads TGTGCCAGCAGCTCCTTTACTAGTTTTGAGCAGTTCTTC.

The gene calls are TRBV20-1 and TRBJ2-7, with unresolved D. Looked up from germline, CDR1 is DFQATT and CDR2 is SNEGSKA (reference sequence). This CDR3 comprises 13 residues. V was shortened by 6 bases and J by 3 bases, with 15 bases between the two germline ends. The CDR3 is CSATRTGVYEQYF. Written as DNA, the CDR3 is TGCAGTGCAACAAGGACGGGTGTCTACGAGCAGTACTTC.

V and J are TRBV20-1 and TRBJ2-5; D is undetermined. The CDR3 runs 12 residues. The V gene lost 1 base and the J gene lost 5 bases, with 8 bases spanning the gap. Per the germline V gene, CDR1 is DFQATT and CDR2 is SNEGSKA (reference sequence). CDR3 in DNA: TGCAGTGCTAGAGCCGGCCTCGAGACCCAGTACTTC. Translated, it gives CSARAGLETQYF.

This clonotype was seen a handful of times. This chain joins TRBV12-3 or TRBV12-4 and TRBJ1-2; unclear D gene. CDR3 length equals 12 residues. The V gene lost 1 base and the J gene lost 8 bases, with 8 bases spanning the gap. The CDR3: CASSLVQEGYTF. The CDR3 region has the DNA TGTGCCAGCAGTTTAGTGCAGGAGGGCTACACCTTC.

The V gene is TRBV7-9, the J gene TRBJ2-5; 11 positions agree with TRBD2. Germline values: CDR1 SEHNR, CDR2 FQNEAQ (reference sequence). Trimming at V came to 10 bases and at J to 0 bases, leaving 4 bases not matched to a gene. This CDR3 comprises 14 residues. The CDR3 region is CATGLAEYQETQYF. CDR3 nucleotides: TGTGCCACGGGACTAGCGGAGTACCAAGAGACCCAGTACTTC.

The chain has TRBV12-3 or TRBV12-4 and TRBJ2-1, with 13 bases that match TRBD2. CDR3 size: 19 residues. Trimming took 5 bases from V and 1 from J; bases not matched to a gene: 11. CDR3 in amino acids: CASSPWTSGRVGSYNEQFF. Written as DNA, the CDR3 is TGTGCCAGCAGTCCCTGGACTAGCGGGAGAGTGGGGTCCTACAATGAGCAGTTCTTC.

The CDR3 nucleotides are TGTGCCAGCAGCCTGGCCCGAAATGTTGTCGGGCAAGAGACCCAGTACTTC. Its translation: CASSLARNVVGQETQYF. The genes are TRBV7-2 and TRBJ2-5; D unclear. V was clipped by 5 bases and J by 2 bases, with 21 bases between them. The CDR3 covers 17 residues. The germline CDR1 and CDR2 sequences are SGHTA and FQGNSA.

This clonotype was recorded many times. This chain connects TRBV6-1 to TRBJ2-7, with TRBD2 matching 9 bases. The germline V gene encodes CDR1 MNHNS and CDR2 SASEGT. V gave up 5 bases and J gave up 4 bases; unmatched junction bases: 12. The CDR3 consists of 16 residues. The CDR3 sequence is CASSIRGGRAGYEQYF. As DNA, the CDR3 is TGTGCCAGCAGTATACGGGGCGGGAGGGCCGGATACGAGCAGTACTTC.

The rearrangement links TRBV20-1 to TRBJ1-5, with D unresolved. The CDR3 has 14 residues. The V gene's germline CDR1 is DFQATT and CDR2 SNEGSKA (reference sequence). Trimming removed 1 base from V and 3 bases from J, with 10 bases in between. CDR3: CSARGTVINQPQHF. The CDR3 region has the DNA TGCAGTGCTAGAGGGACGGTAATCAATCAGCCCCAGCATTTT.